The next 5 T cell receptor beta chains were all read from a single sample in a study of blood T cell repertoires in COVID-19. Sequencing used immunoSEQ multiplex PCR; TCRdb keeps in-frame clones, though not all of them. The top ten clones hold roughly 5.6% of a sample with approximately 150,000 clones, approximately 83% of them seen once. The sequenced sample consisted of PBMCs or T cells enriched from blood (not recorded which). These receptors all stem from a man between 65 and 79 years old who had been exposed to COVID-19.

V and J are TRBV9 and TRBJ1-6; weak D call: TRBD1 (5 bases). V was shortened by 4 bases and J by 4 bases, with 12 bases between the two germline ends. CDR1 and CDR2 from the germline V gene are SGDLS and YYNGEE. This CDR3 region has 15 residues. CDR3 sequence: CASSPGTPYNSPLHF. CDR3 DNA sequence: TGTGCCAGCAGCCCCGGGACTCCTTATAATTCACCCCTCCACTTT. Using reference TRBV9 and TRBJ1-6 for the parts outside the CDR3, the full variable domain is DSGVTQTPKHLITATGQRVTLRCSPRSGDLSVYWYQQSLDQGLQFLIQYYNGEERAKGNILERFSAQQFPDLHSELNLSSLELGDSALYFCASSPGTPYNSPLHFGNGTRLTVT.

The genes are TRBV19 and TRBJ1-4; D unclear. There are 14 residues in the CDR3. V lost 7 bases and J lost 0, with 9 bases in between. CDR1 and CDR2 (germline): LNHDA, SQIVND (reference sequence). CDR3: CASTTGATNEKLFF. The CDR3 nucleotides are TGTGCCAGTACCACCGGGGCAACTAATGAAAAACTGTTTTTT.

This chain links TRBV7-2 with TRBJ1-1, with unresolved D. Germline V gene lookup returns CDR1 SGHTA and CDR2 FQGNSA. Trimming removed 7 bases from V and 7 bases from J, with 16 bases in between. The CDR3 length is 13 residues. This CDR3 is CASNRPQLVEAFF. The CDR3 DNA follows: TGTGCCAGCAACAGACCACAGTTGGTTGAAGCTTTCTTT. The complete variable domain, with remaining parts taken from reference TRBV7-2 and TRBJ1-1, reads GAGVSQSPSNKVTEKGKDVELRCDPISGHTALYWYRQSLGQGLEFLIYFQGNSAPDKSGLPSDRFSAERTGGSVSTLTIQRTQQEDSAVYLCASNRPQLVEAFFGQGTRLTVV.

This clone was picked up one time. A junction boundary mismatches the germline segment, possibly from a read error. This rearrangement joins TRBV10-1 to TRBJ2-1, with TRBD2 matching 10 bases. CDR1 is WNHNN, CDR2 SYGVQD, per germline (reference sequence). This CDR3 has 17 residues. The chain's CDR3 is CASSESLAGGSYNEQFF. CDR3 nucleotide sequence: TGCGCCAGCAGCGAGTCTTTAGCGGGAGGCTCCTACAATGAGCAGTTCTTC.

CDR3 residues: CSASIGTSNQPQHF. CDR3 sequence (DNA): TGCAGTGCTAGTATAGGGACATCAAATCAGCCCCAGCATTTT. The J gene is TRBJ1-5, the V gene TRBV20-1, with D perhaps TRBD1 (6 bases). CDR3 length: 14 amino acids. Germline V gives CDR1 DFQATT, CDR2 SNEGSKA (reference sequence). With 3 bases removed from V and 4 bases from J, the gap between germline ends came to 13 bases.